Below, 8 T cell receptor beta chains from the same sample are listed, as sequenced in a study of blood T cells in healthy people across ages (dated by TCRdb to about 2015). Receptor amplification or capture employed 5' RACE. Instrument on record: Illumina HiSeq 2500. A second PCR of about 6 to 12 cycles was run with a J-beta primer mix and a sample-barcoded 5' primer. The public reads were run again by TCRdb, first through fastp at Q25 and then through MiXCR, and only productive beta chains were kept. Rows with one shared CDR3 protein collapse into an entry with the most common genes and DNA. The sample includes about 690,000 distinct CDR3 sequences, with roughly 41% observed a single time. Of the sample, approximately 31% is held by the ten largest clones. Sample: blood. These TCRs come from a man of 80 years or more in good health.

The chain carries TRBV24-1 and TRBJ1-1; D ambiguous. V lost 3 bases and J lost 7, with 17 bases in between. CDR1 is KGHDR and CDR2 is SFDVKD in the germline V gene. This CDR3 is 15 amino acids long. The CDR3 spells CATSDRRRTVGEAFF. The DNA of the CDR3 is TGTGCCACCAGTGATCGGCGAAGGACGGTCGGTGAAGCTTTCTTT.

This clonotype turned up a few times. The rearrangement joins TRBV6-1 to TRBJ1-5; 9 nucleotides line up with TRBD1. With V trimmed by 2 bases and J by 4 bases, 6 bases remained unmatched. Germline CDR1 is MNHNS and CDR2 is SASEGT. This CDR3 region has 16 residues. The CDR3 DNA reads TGTGCCAGCAGTGAAAGGACAGGGGCCGGTAATCAGCCCCAGCATTTT. Translation: CASSERTGAGNQPQHF.

The gene calls are TRBV27 and TRBJ2-3; 9 bases are a match to TRBD2. Trimming took 5 bases from V and 0 from J; bases not matched to a gene: 3. In germline, CDR1 is MNHEY, CDR2 SMNVEV (reference sequence). The CDR3 contains 15 residues. The CDR3 loop reads CASSNSGGSTDTQYF. DNA of the CDR3: TGTGCCAGCAGTAATAGCGGGGGTAGCACAGATACGCAGTATTTT.

A few counts support this clonotype. The V call is TRBV7-8, the J call TRBJ2-3; TRBD2 is a possible D gene (5 bases). CDR3 length equals 17 residues. CDR1 is SGHVS and CDR2 is FQNEAQ in the germline V gene. V was pared by 1 base and J by 0 bases, with 14 bases between. The CDR3 coding sequence is TGTGCCAGCAGCTTAGGGCGCGGGTCGCCGAGCACAGATACGCAGTATTTT. Its protein is CASSLGRGSPSTDTQYF.

The CDR3 loop reads CASSLEAGRGEQFF. The CDR3 DNA sequence: TGTGCCAGCAGCTTAGAAGCGGGGAGAGGTGAGCAGTTCTTC. The rearrangement uses TRBV7-2 and TRBJ2-1, with TRBD2 matching over 7 bases. Per the germline V gene, CDR1 is SGHTA and CDR2 is FQGNSA. The ends lost 1 base at V and 9 bases at J; junction bases unmatched: 6. There are 14 residues in the CDR3.

J is TRBJ1-2 and V is TRBV27; the match to TRBD1 covers 12 bases. Germline V gene sequence: CDR1 MNHEY, CDR2 SMNVEV (reference sequence). The CDR3 totals 16 residues. Trimming removed 5 bases from V and 7 bases from J; junction bases left unmatched: 11. CDR3 coding DNA: TGTGCCAGCAGTGCAGAACTCGGGACAGGGGGCTGTGGCTACACCTTC. The encoded protein is CASSAELGTGGCGYTF.

The rearrangement joins TRBV19 to TRBJ1-5, with D perhaps TRBD1 (5 bases). Trimming removed 3 bases from V and 4 bases from J, with 10 bases in between. CDR1 LNHDA and CDR2 SQIVND come from the germline V gene (reference sequence). The CDR3 is made up of 14 amino acids. The chain's CDR3 is CASSIGRQNQPQHF. The CDR3 bases are TGTGCCAGTAGTATCGGGAGACAGAATCAGCCCCAGCATTTT.

The rearrangement uses TRBV27 and TRBJ1-2; tentative D call: TRBD1 (5 bases). Per the germline V gene, CDR1 is MNHEY and CDR2 is SMNVEV (reference sequence). CDR3 length: 13 residues. V was pared by 7 bases and J by 5 bases, with 14 bases between. CDR3 sequence: CASTDSRGYGYTF. CDR3 nucleotide sequence: TGTGCCAGCACTGACAGTCGAGGATATGGCTACACCTTC.